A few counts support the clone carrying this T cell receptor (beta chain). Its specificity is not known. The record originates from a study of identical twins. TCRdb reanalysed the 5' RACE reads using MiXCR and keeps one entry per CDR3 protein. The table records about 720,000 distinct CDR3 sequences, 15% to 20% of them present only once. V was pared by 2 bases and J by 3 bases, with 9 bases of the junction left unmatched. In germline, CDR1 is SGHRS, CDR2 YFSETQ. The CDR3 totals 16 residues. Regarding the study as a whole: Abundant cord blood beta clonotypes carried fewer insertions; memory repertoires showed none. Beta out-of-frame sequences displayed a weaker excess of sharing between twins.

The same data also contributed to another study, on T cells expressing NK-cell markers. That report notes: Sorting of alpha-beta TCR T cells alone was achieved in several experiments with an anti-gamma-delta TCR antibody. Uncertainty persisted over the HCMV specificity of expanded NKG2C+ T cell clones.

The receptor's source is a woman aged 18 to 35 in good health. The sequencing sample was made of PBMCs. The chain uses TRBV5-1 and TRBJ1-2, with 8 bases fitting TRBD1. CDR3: CASSFLPDRGDYGYTF. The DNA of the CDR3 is TGCGCCAGCAGCTTTCTTCCAGACAGGGGTGACTATGGCTACACCTTC. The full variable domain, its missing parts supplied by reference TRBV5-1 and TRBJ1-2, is KAGVTQTPRYLIKTRGQQVTLSCSPISGHRSVSWYQQTPGQGLQFLFEYFSETQRNKGNFPGRFSGRQFSNSRSEMNVSTLELGDSALYLCASSFLPDRGDYGYTFGSGTRLTVV.